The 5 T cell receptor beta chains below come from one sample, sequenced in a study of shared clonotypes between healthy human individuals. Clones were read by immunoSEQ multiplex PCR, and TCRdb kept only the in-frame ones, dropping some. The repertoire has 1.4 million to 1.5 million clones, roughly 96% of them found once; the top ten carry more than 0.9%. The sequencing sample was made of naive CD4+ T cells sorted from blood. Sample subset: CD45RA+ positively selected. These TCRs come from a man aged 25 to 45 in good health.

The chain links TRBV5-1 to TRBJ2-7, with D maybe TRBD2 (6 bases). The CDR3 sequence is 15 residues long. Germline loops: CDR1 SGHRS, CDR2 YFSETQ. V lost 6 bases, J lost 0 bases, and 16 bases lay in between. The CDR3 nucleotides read TGCGCCAGCACCCCCGGGGAGGAGAGCTCCTACGAGCAGTACTTC. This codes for CASTPGEESSYEQYF.

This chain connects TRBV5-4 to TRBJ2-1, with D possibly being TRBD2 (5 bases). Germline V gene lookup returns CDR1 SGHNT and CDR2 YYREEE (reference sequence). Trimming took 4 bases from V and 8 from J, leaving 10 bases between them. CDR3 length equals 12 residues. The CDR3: CASSPPGYEQFF. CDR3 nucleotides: TGTGCCAGCAGCCCCCCGGGGTATGAGCAGTTCTTC.

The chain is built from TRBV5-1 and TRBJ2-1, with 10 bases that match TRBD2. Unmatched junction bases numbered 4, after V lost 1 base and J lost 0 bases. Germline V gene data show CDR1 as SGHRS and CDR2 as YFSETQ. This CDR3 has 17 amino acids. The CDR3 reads CASSLSSGSASYNEQFF. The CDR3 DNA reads TGCGCCAGCAGCTTGTCTAGCGGGAGCGCCTCCTACAATGAGCAGTTCTTC.

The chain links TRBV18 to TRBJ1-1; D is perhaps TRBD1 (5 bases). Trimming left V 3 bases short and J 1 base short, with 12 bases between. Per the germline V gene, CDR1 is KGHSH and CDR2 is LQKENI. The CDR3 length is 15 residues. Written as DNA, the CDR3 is TGTGCCAGCTCACCTTACACAGGAGAGAACACTGAAGCTTTCTTT. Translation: CASSPYTGENTEAFF.

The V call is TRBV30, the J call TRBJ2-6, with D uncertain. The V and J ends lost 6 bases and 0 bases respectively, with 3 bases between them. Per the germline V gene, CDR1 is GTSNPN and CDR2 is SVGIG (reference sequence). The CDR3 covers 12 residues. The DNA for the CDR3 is TGTGCCTGTCGCTCTGGGGCCAACGTCCTGACTTTC. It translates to CACRSGANVLTF.